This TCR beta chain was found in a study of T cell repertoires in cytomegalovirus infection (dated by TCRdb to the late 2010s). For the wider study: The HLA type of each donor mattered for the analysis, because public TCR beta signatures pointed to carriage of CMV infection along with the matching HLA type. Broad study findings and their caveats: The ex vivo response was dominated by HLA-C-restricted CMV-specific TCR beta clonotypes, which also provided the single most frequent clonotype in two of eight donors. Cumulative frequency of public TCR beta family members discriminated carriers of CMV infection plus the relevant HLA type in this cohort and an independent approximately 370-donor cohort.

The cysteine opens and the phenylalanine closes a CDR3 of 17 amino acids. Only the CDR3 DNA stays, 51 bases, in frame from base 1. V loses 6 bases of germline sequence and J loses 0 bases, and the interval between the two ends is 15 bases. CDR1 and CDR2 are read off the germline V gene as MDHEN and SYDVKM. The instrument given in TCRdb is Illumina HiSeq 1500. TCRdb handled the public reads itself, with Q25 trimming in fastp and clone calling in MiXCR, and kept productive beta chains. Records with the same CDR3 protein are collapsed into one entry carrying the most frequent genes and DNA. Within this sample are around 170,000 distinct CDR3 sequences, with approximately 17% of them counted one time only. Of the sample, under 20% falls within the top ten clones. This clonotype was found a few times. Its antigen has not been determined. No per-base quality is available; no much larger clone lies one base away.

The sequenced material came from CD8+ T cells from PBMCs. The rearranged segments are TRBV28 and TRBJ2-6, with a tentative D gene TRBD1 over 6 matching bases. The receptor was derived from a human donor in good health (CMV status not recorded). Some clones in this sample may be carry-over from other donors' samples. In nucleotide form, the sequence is TGTGCCAGCAGCCGGACAGATTATTACTCTGGGGCCAACGTCCTGACTTTC. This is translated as CASSRTDYYSGANVLTF.